A selection of T cell receptor beta chains follows, all from one sample in a study of cytomegalovirus exposure and HLA in healthy donors. Method: immunoSEQ multiplex PCR; TCRdb's copy keeps in-frame clones and lacks some. Of roughly 100,000 clones in the sample, under 80% were seen once. Sequenced sample: PBMCs. The receptor set was obtained from a woman in her forties in good health and CMV-seropositive. CDR3s leave out the opening cysteine and the closing phenylalanine or tryptophan. Each record gives: D gene, V gene, clone size, CDR3 protein. The D gene is left open where the match is weak. The size entry is marked missing in some rows and otherwise reads once, few, many or a size class.

NA TRBV18 few ASSTSLIASSNEQF
NA TRBV6-1 NA ASSDRGSYEQY
TRBD1 TRBV5-1 NA ASSWGDRGRRHGYT
NA TRBV2 few ASSVGAPETQY
TRBD2 TRBV5-4 NA ASSLGPSGIGTDTQY
TRBD2 TRBV19 NA ASSETGGLYYEQY
TRBD2 TRBV4-1 NA ASSQEGTKKF
NA TRBV10-3 NA AITLSGEVAEAF
TRBD2 TRBV5-1 NA ASSFYSGRAPGELF
NA TRBV29-1 NA SVPGSHYGYT
TRBD2 TRBV5-1 NA ASSLQPTSGVSYEQY
TRBD1 TRBV4-2 once ASSQGNRGLGDTQY
NA TRBV5-4 NA ASSLSATNEKLF
NA TRBV7-2 NA ASSLWALNQPQH
NA TRBV19 once ASSINSGTNTGELF
NA TRBV7-6 NA ASSWGGRSSYEQY
NA TRBV4-1 once ASSPTPLQRQVQEGNQPQH
TRBD1 TRBV29-1 once SVEDMTGGYEQY
NA TRBV5-6 NA ASSPPIAETQY
TRBD1 TRBV11-2 once ASSSLQGSRETQY
NA TRBV6-5 NA ASSYWARVNYEQY
NA TRBV5-4 NA ASSFARDYEQY
TRBD1 TRBV28 few ASSLGLIQGARNQPQH
NA TRBV21-1 NA ASSKGASRATNGYT
TRBD1 TRBV7-9 NA ASSLSDREAGYT
TRBD2 TRBV5-4 NA ASSQMPGGQINEQF
NA TRBV27 NA ASSLRYRGSGTGELF
TRBD1 TRBV5-4 NA ASSWTGGEQY
TRBD1 TRBV5-5 NA ASSLAVTGTGFVNGYT
NA TRBV4-2 NA ASSQEAGTYPNYGYT
NA TRBV4-1 NA ASSQDSGGWRLRYNEQF
TRBD2 TRBV6-1 NA ASSAVSGTTYNEQF
TRBD1 TRBV5-1 NA ASSLGGQGGVTEAF
TRBD1 TRBV28 once ASSPQGQSTYNEQF
TRBD1 TRBV28 NA ASSTRDRRENYGYT
NA TRBV11-2 NA ASSLVARPADTQY
TRBD2 TRBV4-2 few ASSQDRGGRIQY
NA TRBV19 few ASRIHRTIGYNEQF
NA TRBV28 NA ASSYARWSQPQH
NA TRBV7-2 NA ASSLVQGYNQPQH
NA TRBV6-1 NA ASSGDRFGNSPLH
NA TRBV7-7 NA ASSSRQAGRSEQF
NA TRBV11-3 few ASSPGGVIPYEQY
NA TRBV19 NA ASSISGESTEAF
NA TRBV9 NA ASSVLSGTNEKLF
NA TRBV11-3 few ASSSVGSNTEAF